Sequencing of this TCR beta chain was carried out in a study of metastatic and nonmetastatic thyroid tumors. Study information: Repertoires from malignant and benign thyroid patients were compared across blood and tumor or nodule tissue.

Study-wide findings and caveats: Benign nodules reportedly had significantly lower TCR beta diversity than malignant thyroid tumors in blood and tumor.

Trimming took 0 bases from V and 5 from J, leaving 11 bases between them. CDR1 is SGHRS and CDR2 is YFSETQ in the germline V gene. This CDR3 is 15 amino acids long. As to this clone: Antigen specificity is unknown.

Ahead of thyroid surgery, no patient had received treatment of any kind. Per the original methods: Building a distant-metastasis classifier for papillary thyroid cancer drew on CDR3 differences across clinicopathological groups. TCRdb recomputed clones from the PCR reads via MiXCR. TCRdb, not the authors, supplied the V and J calls. The repertoire includes roughly 20,000 clones, roughly 26% of them detected once, and roughly 13% sits in the top ten. Input material: tumor tissue. The chain couples TRBV5-1 to TRBJ2-2; a weak D match, TRBD2 (6 bases). The clonotype was recovered from a female donor with papillary thyroid cancer or a benign thyroid nodule (not recorded which). Some clones in this sample may be carry-over from other donors' samples. CDR3 nucleotide sequence: TGCGCCAGCAGCTTGGACGGGAGAGGGACCGGGGAGCTGTTTTTT. Translated, it gives CASSLDGRGTGELFF.